The source of this T cell receptor beta chain is a study of T cell repertoires in cytomegalovirus infection. The sample holds a few counts of this clonotype. Each CDR3 protein gets one entry after TCRdb re-called the reads with MiXCR. The sample contains some 220,000 distinct CDR3 sequences, 12% of which appear only once. CDR1 MNHEY and CDR2 SVGEGT come from the germline V gene. Trimming stripped 2 bases from V and 4 bases from J, with 7 bases between. The CDR3 is made up of 13 amino acids. The chain uses TRBV6-2 or TRBV6-3 and TRBJ2-3; the D gene is possibly TRBD2 (6 bases). Input material: PBMCs. This receptor was taken from a human donor in good health (CMV status not recorded). Some clones in this sample may be carry-over from other donors' samples. The CDR3 nucleotides are TGTGCCAGCAGTTACGGGAGGTCAGATACGCAGTATTTT. This codes for CASSYGRSDTQYF.